This T cell receptor (beta chain) emerged from a study of T-cell memory formation after mild COVID-19. Study summary: Largely donor-specific TCR clusters were found.

Notes on this clonotype: The antigen is not known.

Study-level results: Contracting CD4+ clones lay largely in CM and EM, with CD8+ ones residing in EMRA. Some responding clones appeared in pre-infection memory, suggesting cross-reactive memory joined.

Employing constant-segment primers, 5'RACE generated TCR alpha and TCR beta cDNA libraries bearing sample barcodes and UMIs. TCRdb passed the 5' RACE reads through MiXCR, listing each CDR3 protein once. The table lists approximately 290,000 distinct CDR3 sequences, 7.5% to 9.5% of them singletons. Sequenced input: PBMCs or a T cell subset sorted from them (not recorded which). The receptor comes from a young man who had mild COVID-19 (a few samples of this study predate the infection). Cell type and time point are not known.

The CDR3 DNA is TGTGCCAGCAGTGATATAGGACGGGACGGGAACACTGAAGCTTTCTTT. It yields the protein CASSDIGRDGNTEAFF. The V call is TRBV6-2 or TRBV6-3, the J call TRBJ1-1; D perhaps matches TRBD1 (5 bases). V shed 5 bases and J shed 1 base, with 17 bases lying between them. Germline CDR1 reads MNHEY; CDR2 reads SVGEGT. There are 16 residues in the CDR3.